This is a list of T cell receptor beta chains from one sample in a study of blood T cell repertoires in COVID-19. Profiling relied on immunoSEQ multiplex PCR, and the TCRdb table lists in-frame clones only, not all of them. The sample includes some 150,000 clones, more than 80% of them seen just once. Sequenced sample: PBMCs or T cells enriched from blood (not recorded which). All receptors come from a man in his fifties or sixties who had recovered from COVID-19. Both conserved end residues are part of each CDR3. Each record gives: CDR3 DNA, CDR3 protein, J gene, D gene, V gene, clone size. A D gene is named only where the DNA matches it firmly. Clone size appears in some rows only: once, few, many, or a class for an expanded clone.

CDR3nt: TGTGCCAGCAGTGAACAAGGGAGCTACACTGAAGCTTTCTTT
CDR3aa: CASSEQGSYTEAFF
j_gene: TRBJ1-1
d_gene: -
v_gene: TRBV6-1
abundance: -

CDR3nt: TGTGCCAGCAGCTCCGGACTAGCGGGAGTTAATACGCAGTATTTT
CDR3aa: CASSSGLAGVNTQYF
j_gene: TRBJ2-3
d_gene: TRBD2
v_gene: TRBV5-4
abundance: few

CDR3nt: TGTGCCAGCAGACTAGCAGAGGGTACAGATACGCAGTATTTT
CDR3aa: CASRLAEGTDTQYF
j_gene: TRBJ2-3
d_gene: -
v_gene: TRBV2
abundance: -

CDR3nt: TGTGCCAGTAGTATAGTACGGCGGCGGAGCAACAATGAGCAGTTCTTC
CDR3aa: CASSIVRRRSNNEQFF
j_gene: TRBJ2-1
d_gene: -
v_gene: TRBV19
abundance: -

CDR3nt: TGTGCCAGCAGCTTAGCGGGGACAGAGACCCAGTACTTC
CDR3aa: CASSLAGTETQYF
j_gene: TRBJ2-5
d_gene: -
v_gene: TRBV7-3
abundance: once

CDR3nt: TGTGCCAGCGGCCCGAGCAGGGGCCCTAGGCTGTTCTTT
CDR3aa: CASGPSRGPRLFF
j_gene: TRBJ1-1
d_gene: -
v_gene: TRBV2
abundance: -

CDR3nt: TGTGCCAGCAGCTTAGATGGGAGCTCCTACGAGCAGTACTTC
CDR3aa: CASSLDGSSYEQYF
j_gene: TRBJ2-7
d_gene: -
v_gene: TRBV7-3
abundance: -

CDR3nt: TGTGCCAGCAGTTACTCATCGGGGGGCATGTACGAGCAGTACTTC
CDR3aa: CASSYSSGGMYEQYF
j_gene: TRBJ2-7
d_gene: -
v_gene: TRBV6-5
abundance: -

CDR3nt: TGTGCCAGCAGCTCAGGGATTCAGGAGAGCTATGGCTACACCTTC
CDR3aa: CASSSGIQESYGYTF
j_gene: TRBJ1-2
d_gene: -
v_gene: TRBV6-5
abundance: -

CDR3nt: TGTGCCAGCAGTGACGCAGGGGGCGAAACCGGGGAGCTGTTTTTT
CDR3aa: CASSDAGGETGELFF
j_gene: TRBJ2-2
d_gene: TRBD1
v_gene: TRBV2
abundance: -

CDR3nt: TGTGCCACCAGTGACCCGGACAGGCCCTCCAATGAGCAGTTCTTC
CDR3aa: CATSDPDRPSNEQFF
j_gene: TRBJ2-1
d_gene: TRBD1
v_gene: TRBV24-1
abundance: -

CDR3nt: TGTGCCAGTAGGCATAGCGGGGGGGAGAAAAACATTCAGTACTTC
CDR3aa: CASRHSGGEKNIQYF
j_gene: TRBJ2-4
d_gene: TRBD2
v_gene: TRBV19
abundance: -

CDR3nt: TGTGCCAGTAGTGGGGCAGGGGGAAAGGGCGGGGAGCTGTTTTTT
CDR3aa: CASSGAGGKGGELFF
j_gene: TRBJ2-2
d_gene: TRBD1
v_gene: TRBV19
abundance: -

CDR3nt: TGTGCCAGCAGCCGCGGGGGGGCTAGCTCCTACGAGCAGTACTTC
CDR3aa: CASSRGGASSYEQYF
j_gene: TRBJ2-7
d_gene: TRBD2
v_gene: TRBV11-1
abundance: -

CDR3nt: TGTGCCAGCAGTTACTCTCCAGGGGGCGGCTACACCTTC
CDR3aa: CASSYSPGGGYTF
j_gene: TRBJ1-2
d_gene: TRBD1
v_gene: TRBV6-5
abundance: once

CDR3nt: TGTGCCAGCTCACCACAGGAGGGCAAACTTGGCTACACCTTC
CDR3aa: CASSPQEGKLGYTF
j_gene: TRBJ1-2
d_gene: -
v_gene: TRBV18
abundance: -

CDR3nt: TGTGCCAGCAGTCGGACAGGGATGGCCTATGGCTACACCTTC
CDR3aa: CASSRTGMAYGYTF
j_gene: TRBJ1-2
d_gene: TRBD1
v_gene: TRBV28
abundance: -

CDR3nt: TGTGCCAGCAGTGATGGGACAGGGGAGACAGATACGCAGTATTTT
CDR3aa: CASSDGTGETDTQYF
j_gene: TRBJ2-3
d_gene: TRBD1
v_gene: TRBV6-4
abundance: -

CDR3nt: TGTGCCAGCTCACCATCCTTTTACTCTGGGGCCAACGTCCTGACTTTC
CDR3aa: CASSPSFYSGANVLTF
j_gene: TRBJ2-6
d_gene: -
v_gene: TRBV18
abundance: -

CDR3nt: TGTGCCAGCAGGACTGACAGGGGGCAAGGGGAAAAACTGTTTTTT
CDR3aa: CASRTDRGQGEKLFF
j_gene: TRBJ1-4
d_gene: TRBD1
v_gene: TRBV2
abundance: -

CDR3nt: TGTGCCAGCACCACGCAAGGGAGAAGCTCCTACAATGAGCAGTTCTTC
CDR3aa: CASTTQGRSSYNEQFF
j_gene: TRBJ2-1
d_gene: -
v_gene: TRBV28
abundance: -

CDR3nt: TGTGCCAGCAGCTTAGTACAGGGATTGAACACTGAAGCTTTCTTT
CDR3aa: CASSLVQGLNTEAFF
j_gene: TRBJ1-1
d_gene: -
v_gene: TRBV11-2
abundance: -

CDR3nt: TGTGCCAGCAGCCCCGACGTCCTAGCTGAAGCTTTCTTT
CDR3aa: CASSPDVLAEAFF
j_gene: TRBJ1-1
d_gene: -
v_gene: TRBV6-5
abundance: -

CDR3nt: TGTGCCAGCAGCCTCACCTCGGGGACTGAAGCTTTCTTT
CDR3aa: CASSLTSGTEAFF
j_gene: TRBJ1-1
d_gene: -
v_gene: TRBV14
abundance: -

CDR3nt: TGTGCCACGAAGAGGGGACAGAGCACAGATACGCAGTATTTT
CDR3aa: CATKRGQSTDTQYF
j_gene: TRBJ2-3
d_gene: TRBD1
v_gene: TRBV6-5
abundance: -

CDR3nt: TGTGCCAGCATGGGGGGGCTGGGCTATGGCTACACCTTC
CDR3aa: CASMGGLGYGYTF
j_gene: TRBJ1-2
d_gene: -
v_gene: TRBV6-6
abundance: -

CDR3nt: TGTGCCAGCAGCTTCGTAGCATCCACGGTCAATTCACCCCTCCACTTT
CDR3aa: CASSFVASTVNSPLHF
j_gene: TRBJ1-6
d_gene: -
v_gene: TRBV11-2
abundance: -

CDR3nt: TGTGCCAGCAGTGTTATAACAGGGGTAGGCTATGGCTACACCTTC
CDR3aa: CASSVITGVGYGYTF
j_gene: TRBJ1-2
d_gene: TRBD1
v_gene: TRBV28
abundance: once

CDR3nt: TGTGCCAGCAGCTTAGTTAGGACTCATGGCTACACCTTC
CDR3aa: CASSLVRTHGYTF
j_gene: TRBJ1-2
d_gene: -
v_gene: TRBV7-9
abundance: -

CDR3nt: TGCAGTGCTAGAGATTTTCTTGGCTACACCTTC
CDR3aa: CSARDFLGYTF
j_gene: TRBJ1-2
d_gene: -
v_gene: TRBV20-1
abundance: -

CDR3nt: TGTGCCAGCAGTTCCCCAGGGATAATCTACGAGCAGTACTTC
CDR3aa: CASSSPGIIYEQYF
j_gene: TRBJ2-7
d_gene: -
v_gene: TRBV27
abundance: -

CDR3nt: TGTGCCAGCAGCGCCGGACAGGGGCACTATGGCTACACCTTC
CDR3aa: CASSAGQGHYGYTF
j_gene: TRBJ1-2
d_gene: TRBD1
v_gene: TRBV5-4
abundance: -